Below, 25 T cell receptor beta chains from the same sample are listed, as sequenced in a study of T cell responses to AZD1222 COVID-19 vaccine. Generated by immunoSEQ multiplex PCR, the TCRdb table keeps only in-frame clones and is missing some. The sample has over 150,000 clones, roughly 90% seen once; the top ten hold around 5.9%. This specimen was peripheral blood, taken on day 0 of AZD1222 vaccination. The receptors originated from an adult in good health.

J is TRBJ2-3 and V is TRBV19, with D maybe TRBD2 (5 bases). Germline CDR1 and CDR2: LNHDA and SQIVND (reference sequence). V was shortened by 2 bases and J by 3 bases, with 6 bases between the two germline ends. CDR3 length: 13 amino acids. DNA of the CDR3: TGTGCCAGTAGTATAACGGGGACAGATACGCAGTATTTT. It yields the protein CASSITGTDTQYF.

As for this clone: This specimen includes other DNA sequences encoding the same CDR3. The chain is built from TRBV6-2 or TRBV6-3 and TRBJ2-7; tentatively, D is TRBD1 (6 bases). From germline, CDR1 is MNHEY and CDR2 SVGEGT. Trimming cost V 6 bases and J 4 bases, with 10 bases left between them. The CDR3 spans 12 residues. As DNA, the CDR3 is TGTGCCAGCAGCCCGACAGGTTACGAGCAGTACTTC. Translating gives CASSPTGYEQYF.

This chain joins TRBV11-3 and TRBJ1-2; TRBD1 might be the D (6 bases). Germline assignment: CDR1 SGHNT and CDR2 YENEEA. This CDR3 spans 18 amino acids. Trimming took off 5 bases at V and 3 bases at J, with 25 bases between the two ends. Written as DNA, the CDR3 is TGTGCCAGCAGCGGGTTTCCCCGGACAGAACCGAATTACTATGGCTACACCTTC. Its translation is CASSGFPRTEPNYYGYTF.

The rearrangement joins TRBV27 to TRBJ1-1; TRBD1 might be the D (5 bases). The germline gives CDR1 MNHEY, CDR2 SMNVEV (reference sequence). Trimming took off 6 bases at V and 5 bases at J, with 19 bases between the two ends. The length of the CDR3 is 15 residues. CDR3 DNA sequence: TGTGCCAGCAGGTCCACAGGAGACCCGAGGACTGAAGCTTTCTTT. Encoded protein: CASRSTGDPRTEAFF.

The genes are TRBV29-1 and TRBJ2-2, with D perhaps matching TRBD2 (6 bases). Germline CDR1 reads SQVTM; CDR2 reads ANQGSEA. This CDR3 region has 13 residues. V lost 3 bases and J lost 7, with 12 bases in between. The CDR3 is CSVDGAAGGELFF. CDR3 coding DNA: TGCAGCGTTGATGGGGCAGCGGGCGGGGAGCTGTTTTTT.

V and J are TRBV18 and TRBJ1-5, with D tentatively TRBD1 (5 bases). The CDR3 length is 15 residues. Trimming pared 4 bases from V and 0 bases from J, leaving 10 bases between. Germline CDR1 KGHSH, CDR2 LQKENI. CDR3: CASSHRRDSNQPQHF. The CDR3, as DNA: TGTGCCAGCTCACACCGCAGGGATAGCAATCAGCCCCAGCATTTT.

The genes are TRBV6-1 and TRBJ1-3; no definite D call. The ends were cut back, 3 bases at V and 6 bases at J, with 9 bases in the middle. The CDR3 covers 13 residues. Germline V gives CDR1 MNHNS, CDR2 SASEGT. The CDR3 is CASSDPGINTIYF. The DNA of the CDR3 is TGTGCCAGCAGTGATCCAGGAATAAACACCATATATTTT.

The chain links TRBV9 to TRBJ2-3, with TRBD1 as a possible D gene (6 bases). The CDR3 loop spans 16 amino acids. V lost 0 bases to trimming and J lost 1 base, with 12 bases between them. Germline loops: CDR1 SGDLS, CDR2 YYNGEE. Here the CDR3 DNA reads TGTGCCAGCAGCGTAGCTCCGGGACAAGGCACAGATACGCAGTATTTT. It yields the protein CASSVAPGQGTDTQYF.

On this clone: The conserved final phenylalanine or tryptophan is absent from the CDR3, which likely points to a read error. No DNA is shown, since the ends of the CDR3 on it are uncertain; the CDR3 is the one TCRdb lists. The chain combines TRBV2 with TRBJ1-2. From germline, CDR1 is SNHLY and CDR2 FYNNEI. The CDR3 totals 12 residues, both ends included. The CDR3 spells CASSATPETLKG.

The chain joins TRBV18 to TRBJ1-3; no clear D gene. The CDR3 covers 16 residues. Germline V gene data show CDR1 as KGHSH and CDR2 as LQKENI. Deletions cut 2 bases from V and 3 bases from J, with 14 bases between. In nucleotides, the CDR3 is TGTGCCAGCTCACCAACGAAGTTGGATCATGGAAACACCATATATTTT. This codes for CASSPTKLDHGNTIYF.

This chain connects TRBV24-1 to TRBJ1-3; perhaps TRBD1 as D (5 bases). Trimming shortened V by 1 base and J by 0 bases, and 15 bases separated the two germline ends. Per the germline V gene, CDR1 is KGHDR and CDR2 is SFDVKD. The CDR3 covers 18 residues. The DNA of the CDR3 is TGTGCCACCAGTGATTTAGCAGGGAATCTCAACTCTGGAAACACCATATATTTT. This gives the protein CATSDLAGNLNSGNTIYF.

CDR3 sequence (DNA): TGTGCCAGCAGGCAACAGGGGCAGTTAAACACCATATATTTT. It encodes CASRQQGQLNTIYF. This chain connects TRBV28 to TRBJ1-3; 7 bases fit TRBD1. Losses at the gene ends were 6 bases for V and 6 bases for J; bases not matched to a gene: 8. CDR3 length: 14 amino acids. CDR1 is MDHEN and CDR2 is SYDVKM in the germline V gene.

The CDR3 DNA sequence: TGTGCCAGCAGCCCGACAGGGGTCATTAATTCACCCCTCCACTTT. This translates into CASSPTGVINSPLHF. The chain employs TRBV6-5 and TRBJ1-6; 8 nucleotides match TRBD1. This CDR3 contains 15 residues. J gave up 6 bases and V 6 bases, and 7 bases lay outside the gene matches. Germline CDR1 reads MNHEY; CDR2 reads SVGAGI.

The J gene is TRBJ1-3, the V gene TRBV19; 9 bases are a match to TRBD1. CDR3 length: 13 residues. Trimming removed 11 bases from V and 7 bases from J; junction bases left unmatched: 9. Germline V gene data show CDR1 as LNHDA and CDR2 as SQIVND (reference sequence). CDR3 residues: CAGRGQGLNTIYF. CDR3 DNA sequence: TGTGCCGGTCGGGGACAGGGATTGAACACCATATATTTT. The variable domain in full, with the rest retrieved from reference TRBV19 and TRBJ1-3, is DGGITQSPKYLFRKEGQNVTLSCEQNLNHDAMYWYRQDPGQGLRLIYYSQIVNDFQKGDIAEGYSVSREKKESFPLTVTSAQKNPTAFYLCAGRGQGLNTIYFGEGSWLTVV.

The chain has TRBV24-1 and TRBJ1-4, with 8 bases identical to TRBD1. V shed 4 bases, J shed 10 bases, and the junction held 7 bases outside the gene matches. The CDR3 sequence is 14 residues long. Germline V gene sequence: CDR1 KGHDR, CDR2 SFDVKD. The CDR3 is CATSDGQGRGKLFF. The CDR3 DNA is TGTGCCACCAGTGACGGACAGGGTCGGGGAAAACTGTTTTTT.

This chain joins TRBV4-3 and TRBJ1-2; TRBD1 agrees at 8 bases. CDR1 and CDR2 from the germline V gene are LGHNA and YSLEER. This CDR3 region has 16 residues. The trim removed 0 bases at V and 5 bases at J, leaving 8 bases unmatched. The CDR3 DNA reads TGCGCCAGCAGCCAAGAATCTACAGGGGGGACGTATGGCTACACCTTC. Residues: CASSQESTGGTYGYTF.

The rearrangement joins TRBV27 to TRBJ2-7; D is ambiguous. The CDR3 loop spans 13 amino acids. V lost 6 bases and J 1 base, leaving 10 bases between the germline ends. Per the germline V gene, CDR1 is MNHEY and CDR2 is SMNVEV (reference sequence). The CDR3 bases are TGTGCCAGCAGACCACATAGATCCTACGAGCAGTACTTC. Its translation: CASRPHRSYEQYF.

The chain joins TRBV19 to TRBJ1-2; no clear D gene. The germline V gene encodes CDR1 LNHDA and CDR2 SQIVND (reference sequence). This CDR3 spans 13 amino acids. V was trimmed by 6 bases and J by 3 bases, leaving 11 bases between them. The CDR3 loop reads CASSSKGYYGYTF. The DNA of the CDR3 is TGTGCCAGTAGCAGCAAAGGATACTATGGCTACACCTTC.

V is TRBV19 and J is TRBJ2-2; perhaps TRBD1 as D (6 bases). The CDR3 consists of 15 residues. CDR1 is LNHDA and CDR2 is SQIVND in the germline V gene (reference sequence). V shed 5 bases and J shed 1 base, with 11 bases lying between them. The CDR3 here is CASSVRGENTGELFF. In DNA, the CDR3 is TGTGCCAGTAGTGTCAGGGGTGAGAACACCGGGGAGCTGTTTTTT.

The J gene is TRBJ2-1, the V gene TRBV7-6; D is perhaps TRBD2 (7 bases). Per the germline V gene, CDR1 is SGHVS and CDR2 is FNYEAQ. V lost 1 base and J 6 bases, leaving 13 bases between the germline ends. This CDR3 spans 15 amino acids. CDR3 DNA: TGTGCCAGCAGCTTAGGGGGGCGGGGGATCAATGAGCAGTTCTTC. Its translation is CASSLGGRGINEQFF.

CDR3 coding DNA: TGTGCCAGCAGTCCCAGGATGAACAGGGGATATGGCTACACCTTC. It is translated as CASSPRMNRGYGYTF. The V gene is TRBV27, the J gene TRBJ1-2, with 7 bases identical to TRBD1. Germline trimming cut 5 bases from V and 5 bases from J; bases unmatched to any gene: 11. There are 15 residues in the CDR3. Germline V CDR1 and CDR2: MNHEY, SMNVEV (reference sequence).

The CDR3 DNA reads TGCGCCAGCAGCCCCCTAGGACAGCCTAATGAAAAACTGTTTTTT. Translated: CASSPLGQPNEKLFF. The chain employs TRBV4-1 and TRBJ1-4; D is perhaps TRBD1 (6 bases). The CDR3 covers 15 residues. Trimming shortened V by 4 bases and J by 3 bases, and 12 bases separated the two germline ends. Germline CDR1 reads MGHRA; CDR2 reads YSYEKL.

The chain employs TRBV24-1 and TRBJ2-2, with 8 bases matching TRBD2. Germline lookup yields CDR1 KGHDR and CDR2 SFDVKD. With 4 bases clipped from V and 5 bases from J, the junction kept 5 bases outside the gene matches. CDR3 length: 15 residues. The CDR3 coding sequence is TGTGCCACCAGTGACCCGGGCGGGGGGACCGGGGAGCTGTTTTTT. It specifies CATSDPGGGTGELFF.

J is TRBJ1-1 and V is TRBV28; D is uncertain. Germline CDR1 reads MDHEN; CDR2 reads SYDVKM. This CDR3 region has 12 residues. Trimming removed 6 bases at V and 0 bases at J, with 5 bases between. The CDR3 DNA reads as TGTGCCAGCAGGGTGTTGAACACTGAAGCTTTCTTT. Its translation is CASRVLNTEAFF.

The rearrangement joins TRBV29-1 to TRBJ1-1; no clear D. The CDR3 loop spans 11 amino acids. Germline V gene data show CDR1 as SQVTM and CDR2 as ANQGSEA. The V end lost 7 bases, the J end lost 7 bases, and 13 bases lay between the germline ends. CDR3 residues: CSALAGREAFF. The CDR3 nucleotides are TGCAGCGCTCTAGCGGGTCGTGAAGCTTTCTTT.